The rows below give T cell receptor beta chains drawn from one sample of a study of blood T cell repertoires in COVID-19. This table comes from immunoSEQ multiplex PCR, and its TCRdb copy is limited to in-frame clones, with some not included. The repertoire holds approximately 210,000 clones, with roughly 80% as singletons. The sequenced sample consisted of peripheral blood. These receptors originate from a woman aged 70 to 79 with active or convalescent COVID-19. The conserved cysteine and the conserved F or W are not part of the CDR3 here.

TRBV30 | AGAPSTDTQY
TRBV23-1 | ASSQSDRGVRDQPQH
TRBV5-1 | ASSWSRGNTEAF
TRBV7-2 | ASSGQGSGNTIY
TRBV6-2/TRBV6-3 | ASSRPTGSYGYT
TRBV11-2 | ASSPQLASYNEQF
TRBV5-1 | ASSLAGTVSTDTQY
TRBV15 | ATSRELAGSRVQY
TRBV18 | ASSLFRGRATNEKLF
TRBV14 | ASSQDFRAEAF
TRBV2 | ASSNRQGDGYT
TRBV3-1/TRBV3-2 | ASSPSGAGDLSGTIY